This T cell receptor (beta chain) was captured in a study of metastatic and nonmetastatic thyroid tumors. About the study: Repertoire data that came from the blood and tumor or nodule tissue of malignant and benign thyroid patients were compared.

This clone was found a few times. The CDR3 has 15 residues. Between the trimmed V and J ends, which lost 3 bases and 5 bases, there was a span of 15 bases. CDR1 is MNHNS, CDR2 SASEGT, per germline. TCRdb reprocessed the PCR reads using MiXCR. The data contain over 45,000 clones, more than 20% of them seen just once; the ten biggest clones take up about 4%. Patients underwent thyroid surgery, and none had received any treatment before it. This chain connects TRBV6-1 to TRBJ2-3, with D uncertain. The receptor comes from a male donor with papillary thyroid cancer or a benign thyroid nodule (not recorded which). Some clones in this sample may be carry-over from other donors' samples. Sequencing was carried out using blood. The DNA for the CDR3 is TGTGCCAGCAGTGACGGCCCTCAGGCTCTAGATACGCAGTATTTT. Protein: CASSDGPQALDTQYF.